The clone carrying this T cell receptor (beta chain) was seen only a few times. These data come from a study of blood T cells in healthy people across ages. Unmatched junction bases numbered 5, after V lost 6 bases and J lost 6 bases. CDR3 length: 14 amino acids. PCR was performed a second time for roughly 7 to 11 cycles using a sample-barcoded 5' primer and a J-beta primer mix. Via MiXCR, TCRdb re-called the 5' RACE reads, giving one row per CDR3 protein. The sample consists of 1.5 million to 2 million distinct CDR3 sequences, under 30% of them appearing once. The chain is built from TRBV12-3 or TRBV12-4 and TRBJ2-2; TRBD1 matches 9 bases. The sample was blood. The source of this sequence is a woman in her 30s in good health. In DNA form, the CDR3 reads TGTGCCAGCAGACGGGACAGGGTGGCCGGGGAGCTGTTTTTT. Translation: CASRRDRVAGELFF.